This entry lists 30 T cell receptor beta chains sequenced from one sample in a study of T cells after yellow fever vaccination. TCRdb re-analysed the 5' RACE reads in MiXCR, keeping a single row per CDR3 protein. The sample holds 400,000 or so distinct CDR3 sequences, about 9.9% seen once. This sample comprised PBMCs, obtained on the day of the first yellow fever vaccination. All receptors come from a man younger than 30 who received the YFV17D yellow fever vaccine.

The V and J genes are TRBV10-1 and TRBJ1-2; no reliable D call. Per germline, CDR1 WNHNN and CDR2 SYGVQD (reference sequence). The CDR3 has 13 amino acids. V was pared by 4 bases and J by 7 bases, with 13 bases between. Here the CDR3 reads CASSAWTFGGYTF. The DNA for the CDR3 is TGCGCCAGCAGTGCCTGGACCTTCGGTGGCTACACCTTC.

V usage is TRBV7-2 and J usage is TRBJ2-5; D is possibly TRBD1 or TRBD2 (5 bases each). Germline loops: CDR1 SGHTA, CDR2 FQGNSA. This CDR3 has 15 residues. The ends were cut back, 0 bases at V and 9 bases at J, with 17 bases in the middle. CDR3: CASSLALVGTGAQYF. CDR3 in DNA: TGTGCCAGCAGCTTAGCTCTAGTGGGGACCGGGGCCCAGTACTTC.

There are many counts of this clonotype. This sequence joins TRBV6-5 and TRBJ1-1, with TRBD1 as a possible D gene (6 bases). The CDR3 has 15 residues. The germline gives CDR1 MNHEY, CDR2 SVGAGI. V was clipped by 0 bases and J by 4 bases, with 12 bases between them. Written as DNA, the CDR3 is TGTGCCAGCAGTTACTCGGGGACAACGACCACTGAAGCTTTCTTT. It specifies CASSYSGTTTTEAFF.

This clonotype was seen repeatedly, ten times or more. The rearrangement joins TRBV5-1 to TRBJ2-1; TRBD2 matches at 10 bases. CDR1 SGHRS and CDR2 YFSETQ come from the germline V gene. The CDR3 runs 16 residues. J was trimmed by 4 bases and V by 0 bases; bases with no gene match: 4. The CDR3 is CASSLGVSGGYNEQFF. In DNA form, the CDR3 reads TGCGCCAGCAGCTTGGGTGTTAGCGGGGGGTACAATGAGCAGTTCTTC.

In its sample, this clonotype was seen a few times. The V call is TRBV6-2 or TRBV6-3, the J call TRBJ2-1, with TRBD2 matching over 12 bases. The CDR3 extends over 17 amino acids. CDR1 and CDR2 from the germline V gene are MNHEY and SVGEGT. Trimming cost V 5 bases and J 0 bases; bases outside gene matches: 5. The CDR3 is CASSATSGGFSYNEQFF. DNA of the CDR3: TGTGCCAGCAGTGCGACTAGCGGGGGCTTCTCCTACAATGAGCAGTTCTTC.

Many counts were recorded for this clonotype. The chain joins TRBV5-1 to TRBJ2-7; 10 bases map to TRBD2. Germline V gene data show CDR1 as SGHRS and CDR2 as YFSETQ. This CDR3 contains 13 residues. The trim removed 0 bases at V and 7 bases at J, leaving 1 base unmatched. The chain's CDR3 is CASSLERGGEQYV. CDR3 nucleotide sequence: TGCGCCAGCAGCTTGGAGCGGGGGGGTGAGCAGTACGTC.

This rearrangement joins TRBV18 to TRBJ2-7; 9 bases are a match to TRBD1. This CDR3 is built from 15 residues. Germline trimming cut 2 bases from V and 0 bases from J; bases unmatched to any gene: 2. The V gene's germline CDR1 is KGHSH and CDR2 LQKENI. The CDR3 DNA follows: TGTGCCAGCTCACCAACAGGGGGCAGCTCCTACGAGCAGTACTTC. Translated: CASSPTGGSSYEQYF.

This clonotype was counted between two and nine times. V usage is TRBV6-1 and J usage is TRBJ2-1, with 8 bases identical to TRBD2. The CDR3 is 14 residues long. CDR1 MNHNS and CDR2 SASEGT come from the germline V gene. V dropped 2 bases and J dropped 6; count of bases not matched to a gene: 3. CDR3 coding DNA: TGTGCCAGCAGTGAACCCGGGACTAGCAATGAGCAGTTCTTC. Translating gives CASSEPGTSNEQFF.

This clonotype occurred a few times. The rearrangement joins TRBV10-3 to TRBJ2-1, with D possibly called TRBD1 or TRBD2 (5 bases each). Germline V CDR1 and CDR2: ENHRY, SYGVKD. Deletions cut 11 bases from V and 7 bases from J, with 12 bases between. The CDR3 contains 11 residues. DNA for the CDR3: TGTGCCTCCCAGTGGGGGAATGAGCAGTTCTTC. Amino acid sequence: CASQWGNEQFF.

Worth noting for this clonotype: Germline and junction disagree at one end, which may indicate a read error. The V call is TRBV10-3, the J call TRBJ2-7, with D possibly being TRBD2 (7 bases). Per germline, CDR1 ENHRY and CDR2 SYGVKD. The CDR3 consists of 16 residues. This CDR3 is CAISDSTAQPGGEQNF. The CDR3, as DNA: TGTGCCATCAGTGACTCGACCGCCCAGCCGGGGGGCGAGCAGAACTTC.

This clonotype was observed many times. V and J are TRBV5-6 and TRBJ2-1; D gene unclear. Germline values: CDR1 SGHDT, CDR2 YYEEEE. This CDR3 is 15 amino acids long. V was clipped by 3 bases and J by 1 base, with 11 bases between them. CDR3 bases: TGTGCCAGCAGCTACACAGCTAGATCCTACAATGAGCAGTTCTTC. The encoded protein is CASSYTARSYNEQFF.

There are many counts of this clonotype. This sequence joins TRBV7-8 and TRBJ2-5, with 8 bases aligning to TRBD2. Germline CDR1 SGHVS, CDR2 FQNEAQ. The CDR3 contains 16 residues. The junction had 12 bases not matched to a gene; V was cut back by 4 bases and J by 5 bases. This CDR3 reads CASSWEPGRGGETQYF. The CDR3 DNA sequence: TGTGCCAGCAGCTGGGAGCCGGGACGCGGGGGGGAGACCCAGTACTTC. Full variable domain (remainder filled in from reference TRBV7-8 and TRBJ2-5): GAGVSQSPRYKVAKRGQDVALRCDPISGHVSLFWYQQALGQGPEFLTYFQNEAQLDKSGLPSDRFFAERPEGSVSTLKIQRTQQEDSAVYLCASSWEPGRGGETQYFGPGTRLLVL.

The chain links TRBV6-5 to TRBJ1-5; TRBD1 is a possible D gene (5 bases). The CDR3 covers 15 residues. Trimming stripped 0 bases from V and 3 bases from J, with 9 bases between. Per germline, CDR1 MNHEY and CDR2 SVGAGI. Here the CDR3 reads CASSYSGQNNQPQHF. CDR3 DNA: TGTGCCAGCAGTTACTCGGGGCAGAACAATCAGCCCCAGCATTTT.

This clonotype appeared a few times. The rearrangement links TRBV12-3 or TRBV12-4 to TRBJ2-5; 9 bases map to TRBD2. This CDR3 contains 14 residues. Trimming removed 3 bases from V and 7 bases from J; junction bases left unmatched: 6. CDR3 bases: TGTGCCAGCAGTTTGGCTAGCGGGGCCGCGACCCAGTACTTC. Amino acids: CASSLASGAATQYF.

This chain uses TRBV7-2 with TRBJ2-7, with 8 bases identical to TRBD2. The V segment lost 1 base and the J segment 3 bases; nucleotides outside the gene matches: 8. CDR1 is SGHTA and CDR2 is FQGNSA in the germline V gene. This CDR3 is 16 amino acids long. Here the CDR3 reads CASSLVAGGQGYEQYF. CDR3 DNA sequence: TGTGCCAGCAGCTTAGTGGCGGGGGGTCAAGGCTACGAGCAGTACTTC.

V and J are TRBV7-9 and TRBJ2-5; TRBD2 is a possible D gene (5 bases). Looked up from germline, CDR1 is SEHNR and CDR2 is FQNEAQ (reference sequence). The CDR3 contains 16 residues. Trimming cost V 5 bases and J 0 bases, with 16 bases left between them. This CDR3 reads CASSKEGGLYQETQYF. The CDR3 DNA reads as TGTGCCAGCAGCAAGGAAGGAGGCTTGTACCAAGAGACCCAGTACTTC.

Only a few counts were recorded for this clonotype. The CDR3 DNA follows: TGTGCCAGCAGCTTAGTTGGGGACAGGTATTGGGAGACCCAGTACTTC. Its translation: CASSLVGDRYWETQYF. This rearrangement joins TRBV7-2 to TRBJ2-5, with 8 bases matching TRBD1. V shed 1 base, J shed 5 bases, and the junction held 9 bases outside the gene matches. CDR1 and CDR2 from the germline V gene are SGHTA and FQGNSA. CDR3 length: 16 amino acids.

This clonotype occurred a few times. The rearrangement links TRBV5-6 to TRBJ2-4; maybe TRBD1 (6 bases). This CDR3 is built from 13 residues. V lost 4 bases to trimming and J lost 15 bases, with 20 bases between them. Germline CDR1 reads SGHDT; CDR2 reads YYEEEE. In DNA form, the CDR3 reads TGTGCCAGCAGCCTTGGGGTAACCGGGACATCGTACTTC. Its protein product is CASSLGVTGTSYF.

This chain joins TRBV25-1 and TRBJ1-1, with D maybe TRBD1 (6 bases). From germline, CDR1 is MGHDK and CDR2 SYGVNS. The CDR3 consists of 15 residues. V was trimmed by 3 bases and J by 1 base, leaving 12 bases between them. The CDR3 nucleotides read TGTGCCAGCAGTGAGTTTAACAGGGCGAACACTGAAGCTTTCTTT. It translates to CASSEFNRANTEAFF.

The chain uses TRBV6-5 and TRBJ2-5; 7 bases align to TRBD1. Germline values: CDR1 MNHEY, CDR2 SVGAGI. Trimming took 1 base from V and 5 from J; bases not matched to a gene: 4. The CDR3 has 14 amino acids. The CDR3 DNA is TGTGCCAGCAGTTACTGGGACAGAATGGAGACCCAGTACTTC. This encodes CASSYWDRMETQYF.

This clonotype was picked up a small number of times. The rearrangement uses TRBV7-2 and TRBJ2-5; TRBD1 matches 9 bases. J lost 5 bases, V lost 5 bases, and 6 bases had no gene match. Germline V gene lookup returns CDR1 SGHTA and CDR2 FQGNSA. This CDR3 region has 14 residues. The CDR3 DNA reads as TGTGCCAGCAGCGTACAGGGGGCCGGCGAGACCCAGTACTTC. It specifies CASSVQGAGETQYF.

This clonotype was recorded many times. The rearrangement joins TRBV20-1 to TRBJ2-7, with D perhaps matching TRBD2 (5 bases). Trimming cost V 6 bases and J 3 bases, with 18 bases left between them. Germline values: CDR1 DFQATT, CDR2 SNEGSKA (reference sequence). The CDR3 has 14 amino acids. The CDR3 region is CSATDGPGDYEQYV. The CDR3 nucleotides are TGCAGTGCCACGGACGGACCCGGGGACTACGAGCAGTACGTC.

This clonotype has just a few counts. The CDR3 DNA reads TGTGCCAGCAGCTTTACTAGCGGGGTCTACGAGCAGTACTTC. As protein: CASSFTSGVYEQYF. This sequence joins TRBV7-2 and TRBJ2-7; 10 nucleotides align to TRBD2. The junction had 2 bases not matched to a gene; V was cut back by 3 bases and J by 3 bases. The CDR3 totals 14 residues. The V gene's germline CDR1 is SGHTA and CDR2 FQGNSA.

The gene calls are TRBV9 and TRBJ1-3, with D unresolved. Germline assignment: CDR1 SGDLS and CDR2 YYNGEE. The germline V and J ends were trimmed by 0 bases and 1 base, with 8 bases remaining between them. The CDR3 totals 15 residues. CDR3 DNA sequence: TGTGCCAGCAGCGTAGTCCCGGGGTCTGGAAACACCATATATTTT. It translates to CASSVVPGSGNTIYF.

The rearrangement uses TRBV7-9 and TRBJ2-1; D unresolved. The CDR3 is 14 amino acids. Deletions cut 1 base from V and 4 bases from J, with 8 bases between. Germline assignment: CDR1 SEHNR and CDR2 FQNEAQ (reference sequence). This CDR3 reads CASSLVSRYNEQFF. For the CDR3, the DNA is TGTGCCAGCAGCTTAGTTAGCAGGTACAATGAGCAGTTCTTC.

The sample holds a few counts of this clonotype. This chain connects TRBV7-2 to TRBJ1-3, with D possibly being TRBD1 (5 bases). Trimming stripped 3 bases from V and 0 bases from J, with 9 bases between. The CDR3 is 15 amino acids. The germline V gene has CDR1 SGHTA and CDR2 FQGNSA. The CDR3 DNA reads as TGTGCCAGCAGCTTCGTGGGGGGCTCTGGAAACACCATATATTTT. It is translated as CASSFVGGSGNTIYF.

This clonotype was seen a few times. The CDR3: CASSRTPGASYNEQFF. CDR3 in DNA: TGCGCCAGCAGCCGTACACCGGGGGCCTCCTACAATGAGCAGTTCTTC. The chain is built from TRBV4-3 and TRBJ2-1; either TRBD1 or TRBD2 may fit D (6 bases each). CDR3 length equals 16 residues. Per the germline V gene, CDR1 is LGHNA and CDR2 is YSLEER. Trimming removed 4 bases at V and 0 bases at J, with 13 bases between.

This clonotype was observed a few times. The rearrangement links TRBV7-6 to TRBJ1-1; D unresolved. Per germline, CDR1 SGHVS and CDR2 FNYEAQ. CDR3 size: 16 residues. Trimming stripped 1 base from V and 0 bases from J, with 12 bases between. CDR3 region: CASSLDVGYMNTEAFF. CDR3 bases: TGTGCCAGCAGCTTAGACGTCGGCTACATGAACACTGAAGCTTTCTTT.

This clonotype has just a few counts. The chain joins TRBV4-1 to TRBJ2-4; the match to TRBD1 covers 8 bases. Losses at the gene ends were 6 bases for V and 2 bases for J; bases not matched to a gene: 12. The CDR3 loop spans 17 amino acids. Germline assignment: CDR1 MGHRA and CDR2 YSYEKL. DNA for the CDR3: TGCGCCAGCAGGGCCCCGGGCAGGGGGCCGACCAAAAACATTCAGTACTTC. Translated: CASRAPGRGPTKNIQYF.

This chain connects TRBV5-1 to TRBJ2-5; D may be TRBD1 (6 bases). The CDR3 has 13 residues. Deletions cut 3 bases from V and 5 bases from J, with 11 bases between. CDR1 SGHRS and CDR2 YFSETQ come from the germline V gene. The CDR3 DNA reads as TGCGCCAGCAGCTATACAGGGACGGAGACCCAGTACTTC. It codes for CASSYTGTETQYF.